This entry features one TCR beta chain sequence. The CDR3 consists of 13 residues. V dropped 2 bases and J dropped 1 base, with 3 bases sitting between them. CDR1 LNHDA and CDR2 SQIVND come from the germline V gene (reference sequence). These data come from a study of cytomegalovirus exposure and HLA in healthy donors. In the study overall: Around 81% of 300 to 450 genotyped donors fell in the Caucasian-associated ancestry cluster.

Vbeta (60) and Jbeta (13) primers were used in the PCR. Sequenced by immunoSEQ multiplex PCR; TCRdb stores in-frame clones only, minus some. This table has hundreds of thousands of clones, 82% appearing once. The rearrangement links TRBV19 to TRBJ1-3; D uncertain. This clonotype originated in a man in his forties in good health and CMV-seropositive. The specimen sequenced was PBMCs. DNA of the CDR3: TGTGCCAGTAGTATACGTTCTGGAAACACCATATATTTT. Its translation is CASSIRSGNTIYF.